The source of this T cell receptor beta chain is a study of cytomegalovirus exposure and HLA in healthy donors. In the case of this clone: No antigen is known for it.

In germline, CDR1 is SGHRS, CDR2 YFSETQ. The V and J ends lost 3 bases and 2 bases, in that order; junction bases with no gene match: 0. This CDR3 has 14 amino acids. 60 Vbeta and 13 Jbeta primers were used in PCR. The authors' processing: Later analysis identified 80 million to 90 million unique TCR beta chains, approximately 11 million shared. Here immunoSEQ multiplex PCR was the method, and the copy in TCRdb shows in-frame clones only, minus some. The V and J calls and clone size are taken from that table; D and trimming were inferred from the DNA. The sample shows about 220,000 clones, roughly 82% of them seen only once. Study observations and caveats: The classifier reportedly diagnosed cytomegalovirus status with high specificity and sensitivity. Prediction of most subjects' HLA-A and HLA-B alleles by TCR beta sequences was reportedly accurate. CMV serostatus was the sole immune exposure data available.

The chain employs TRBV5-1 and TRBJ1-4, with 8 bases that match TRBD1. Material for sequencing was PBMCs. The receptor was derived from a man aged 40-49 years in good health and CMV-seropositive. CDR3 DNA sequence: TGCGCCAGCAGCTCAGGGGGCACTAATGAAAAACTGTTTTTT. Its protein product is CASSSGGTNEKLFF.